Listed here are 7 T cell receptor beta chains from one sample, sequenced in a study of early T cells in non-severe SARS-CoV-2 infection. One entry per CDR3 protein, called by TCRdb with MiXCR from the 5' RACE reads. The top ten hold less than 10% of the sample, which has tens of thousands of distinct CDR3 sequences, about 9.4% seen once. The sequencing used whole blood, collected at baseline. The receptor source for this set is an adult who was a healthcare worker with PCR-confirmed SARS-CoV-2 infection or an uninfected control (not recorded which).

In its sample, this clonotype was seen a few times. The chain has TRBV12-3 or TRBV12-4 and TRBJ2-3, with 8 bases that match TRBD1. After removal of 5 bases from V and 2 bases from J, the junction contained 9 bases not matched to a gene. This CDR3 region has 16 residues. CDR3 protein: CASSHQGALPTDTQYF. The CDR3 bases are TGTGCCAGCAGTCACCAGGGGGCGTTGCCCACAGATACGCAGTATTTT.

In its sample, this clonotype was seen a few times. V gene TRBV9 combines with J gene TRBJ2-1; 10 bases line up with TRBD1. Germline lookup yields CDR1 SGDLS and CDR2 YYNGEE. The CDR3 extends over 17 amino acids. With 0 bases clipped from V and 2 bases from J, the junction kept 5 bases outside the gene matches. The CDR3 sequence is CASSVGHGTGAYNEQFF. The CDR3 DNA reads TGTGCCAGCAGCGTAGGACATGGGACAGGGGCCTACAATGAGCAGTTCTTC.

This sequence joins TRBV30 and TRBJ2-1, with D tentatively TRBD1 or TRBD2 (5 bases each). The CDR3 totals 13 residues. Germline V gene data show CDR1 as GTSNPN and CDR2 as SVGIG (reference sequence). V lost 3 bases to trimming and J lost 9 bases, with 15 bases between them. CDR3 sequence: CAWRGTGPGEQFF. The CDR3 bases are TGTGCCTGGAGGGGGACGGGACCGGGTGAGCAGTTCTTC. Full variable domain (missing parts from reference TRBV30 and TRBJ2-1): SQTIHQWPATLVQPVGSPLSLECTVEGTSNPNLYWYRQAAGRGLQLLFYSVGIGQISSEVPQNLSASRPQDRQFILSSKKLLLSDSGFYLCAWRGTGPGEQFFGPGTRLTVL.

In its sample, this clonotype was seen a few times. The gene calls are TRBV5-6 and TRBJ2-1; D gene uncertain. Germline assignment: CDR1 SGHDT and CDR2 YYEEEE. The CDR3 is 15 amino acids. The V and J ends lost 4 bases and 4 bases respectively, with 15 bases between them. CDR3 bases: TGTGCCAGCAGCACGAGAGGCAGAATATACAATGAGCAGTTCTTC. This codes for CASSTRGRIYNEQFF. Variable domain in full (rest from reference TRBV5-6 and TRBJ2-1): DAGVTQSPTHLIKTRGQQVTLRCSPKSGHDTVSWYQQALGQGPQFIFQYYEEEERQRGNFPDRFSGHQFPNYSSELNVNALLLGDSALYLCASSTRGRIYNEQFFGPGTRLTVL.

A few counts support this clonotype. The chain joins TRBV20-1 to TRBJ2-7; D may be TRBD1 (5 bases). The CDR3 is made up of 14 amino acids. Trimming pared 6 bases from V and 2 bases from J, leaving 17 bases between. The V gene's germline CDR1 is DFQATT and CDR2 SNEGSKA (reference sequence). The CDR3 spells CSAPRQGKPYEQYF. CDR3 coding DNA: TGCAGTGCCCCACGGCAGGGCAAACCCTACGAGCAGTACTTC.

The V and J genes are TRBV4-1 and TRBJ2-1; TRBD2 matches 7 bases. Trimming removed 3 bases from V and 5 bases from J; junction bases left unmatched: 13. CDR1 is MGHRA, CDR2 YSYEKL, per germline. CDR3 length equals 17 residues. The DNA for the CDR3 is TGCGCCAGCAGCCACCTTGTGACTAGCAGAAAAGACAATGAGCAGTTCTTC. Translating gives CASSHLVTSRKDNEQFF.

Ten or more counts support this clonotype. The rearrangement links TRBV3-1 to TRBJ1-4, with D uncertain. This CDR3 comprises 13 residues. Trimming took off 0 bases at V and 8 bases at J, with 7 bases between the two ends. From germline, CDR1 is LGHDT and CDR2 YNNKEL (reference sequence). The CDR3 loop reads CASSQDASEKLFF. Written as DNA, the CDR3 is TGTGCCAGCAGCCAAGATGCGTCAGAAAAACTGTTTTTT.